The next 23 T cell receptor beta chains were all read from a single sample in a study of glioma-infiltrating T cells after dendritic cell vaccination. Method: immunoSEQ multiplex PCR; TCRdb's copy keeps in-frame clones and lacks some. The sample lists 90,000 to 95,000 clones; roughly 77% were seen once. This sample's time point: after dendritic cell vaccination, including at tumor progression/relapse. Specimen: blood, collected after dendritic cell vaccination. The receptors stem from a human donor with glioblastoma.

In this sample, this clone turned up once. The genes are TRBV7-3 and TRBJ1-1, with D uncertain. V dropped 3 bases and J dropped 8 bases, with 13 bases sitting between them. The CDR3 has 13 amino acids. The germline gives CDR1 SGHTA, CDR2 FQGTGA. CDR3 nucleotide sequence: TGTGCCAGCAGCTTCTTCCCAGGCCGAGAAGCTTTCTTT. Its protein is CASSFFPGREAFF. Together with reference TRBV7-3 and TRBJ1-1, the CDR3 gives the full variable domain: GAGVSQTPSNKVTEKGKYVELRCDPISGHTALYWYRQSLGQGPEFLIYFQGTGAADDSGLPNDRFFAVRPEGSVSTLKIQRTERGDSAVYLCASSFFPGREAFFGQGTRLTVV.

Here the CDR3 reads CASSAANYGYTF. Written as DNA, the CDR3 is TGTGCCAGCAGTGCAGCTAACTATGGCTACACCTTC. The V and J genes are TRBV28 and TRBJ1-2; D unclear. The V gene's germline CDR1 is MDHEN and CDR2 SYDVKM. With 5 bases removed from V and 0 bases from J, the gap between germline ends came to 4 bases. The CDR3 contains 12 residues.

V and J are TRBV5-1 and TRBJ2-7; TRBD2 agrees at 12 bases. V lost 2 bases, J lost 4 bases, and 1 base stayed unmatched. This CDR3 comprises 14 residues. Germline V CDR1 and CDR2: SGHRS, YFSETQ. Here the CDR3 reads CASSLGTSGYEQYV. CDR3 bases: TGCGCCAGCAGCTTAGGGACTAGCGGGTACGAGCAGTACGTC.

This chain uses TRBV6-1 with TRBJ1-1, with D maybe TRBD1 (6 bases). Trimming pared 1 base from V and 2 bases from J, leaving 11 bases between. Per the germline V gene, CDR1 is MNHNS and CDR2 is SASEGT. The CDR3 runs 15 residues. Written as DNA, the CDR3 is TGTGCCAGCAGTGAAGACAACAGGGCAAACACTGAAGCTTTCTTT. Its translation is CASSEDNRANTEAFF.

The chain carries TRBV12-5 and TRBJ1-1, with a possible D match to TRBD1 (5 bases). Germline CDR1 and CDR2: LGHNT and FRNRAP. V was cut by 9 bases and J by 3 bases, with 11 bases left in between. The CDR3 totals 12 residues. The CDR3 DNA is TGTGCTAGCCGGGGGGGAGACACTGAAGCTTTCTTT. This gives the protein CASRGGDTEAFF.

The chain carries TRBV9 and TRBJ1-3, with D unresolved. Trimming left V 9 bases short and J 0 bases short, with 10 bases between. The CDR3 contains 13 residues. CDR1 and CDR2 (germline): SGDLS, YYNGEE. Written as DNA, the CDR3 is TGTGCCACCGCGCCCGACTCTGGAAACACCATATATTTT. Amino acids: CATAPDSGNTIYF.

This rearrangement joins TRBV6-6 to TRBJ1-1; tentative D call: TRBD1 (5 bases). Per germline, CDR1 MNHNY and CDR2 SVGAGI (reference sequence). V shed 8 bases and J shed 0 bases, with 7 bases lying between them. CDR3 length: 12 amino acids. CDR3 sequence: CASSGMNTEAFF. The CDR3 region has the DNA TGTGCCAGCTCAGGGATGAACACTGAAGCTTTCTTT.

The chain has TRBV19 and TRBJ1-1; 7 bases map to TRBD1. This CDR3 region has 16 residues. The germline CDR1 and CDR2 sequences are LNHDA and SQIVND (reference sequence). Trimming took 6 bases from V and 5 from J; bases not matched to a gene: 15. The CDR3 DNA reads TGTGCCAGTAGCAGACGTTGGGCAGGGGGACCGACTGAAGCTTTCTTT. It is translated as CASSRRWAGGPTEAFF.

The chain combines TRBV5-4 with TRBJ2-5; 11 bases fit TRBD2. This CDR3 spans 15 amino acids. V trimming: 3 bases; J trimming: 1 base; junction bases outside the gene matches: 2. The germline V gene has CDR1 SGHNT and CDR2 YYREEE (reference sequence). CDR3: CASSSGLAAQETQYF. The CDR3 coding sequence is TGTGCCAGCAGCTCGGGACTAGCGGCCCAAGAGACCCAGTACTTC.

The CDR3 DNA reads as TGCAGCGTTTCGAAGGGAGGGGAGCAGTTCTTC. The encoded protein is CSVSKGGEQFF. V usage is TRBV29-1 and J usage is TRBJ2-1, with 7 positions matching TRBD2. CDR1 is SQVTM and CDR2 is ANQGSEA in the germline V gene. The CDR3 spans 11 residues. Losses at the gene ends were 5 bases for V and 10 bases for J; bases not matched to a gene: 5.

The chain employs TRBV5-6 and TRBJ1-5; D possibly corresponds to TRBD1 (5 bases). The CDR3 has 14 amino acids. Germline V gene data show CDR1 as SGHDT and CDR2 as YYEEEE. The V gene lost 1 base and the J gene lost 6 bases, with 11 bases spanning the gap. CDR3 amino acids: CASSLRGQGQPQHF. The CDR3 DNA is TGTGCCAGCAGCTTGCGAGGCCAGGGTCAGCCCCAGCATTTT.

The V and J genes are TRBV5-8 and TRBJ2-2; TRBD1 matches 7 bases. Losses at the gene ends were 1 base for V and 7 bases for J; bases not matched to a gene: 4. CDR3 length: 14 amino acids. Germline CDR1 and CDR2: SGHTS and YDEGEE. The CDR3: CASSLFRDSGELFF. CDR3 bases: TGTGCCAGCAGCTTGTTCCGGGACAGCGGGGAGCTGTTTTTT.

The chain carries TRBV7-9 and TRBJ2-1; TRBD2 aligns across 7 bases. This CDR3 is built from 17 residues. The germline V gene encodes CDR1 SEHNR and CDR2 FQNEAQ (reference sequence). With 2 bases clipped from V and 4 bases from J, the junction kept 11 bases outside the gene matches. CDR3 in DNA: TGTGCCAGCAGCTTAAGTCGGCGGCCTAGCGGATACAATGAGCAGTTCTTC. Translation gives CASSLSRRPSGYNEQFF.

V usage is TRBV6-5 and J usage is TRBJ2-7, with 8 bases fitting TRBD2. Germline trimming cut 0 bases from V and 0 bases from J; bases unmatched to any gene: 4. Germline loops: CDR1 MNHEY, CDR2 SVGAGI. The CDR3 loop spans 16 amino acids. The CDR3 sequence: CASSYSLAASSYEQYV. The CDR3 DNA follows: TGTGCCAGCAGTTACTCACTAGCGGCGAGCTCCTACGAGCAGTACGTC.

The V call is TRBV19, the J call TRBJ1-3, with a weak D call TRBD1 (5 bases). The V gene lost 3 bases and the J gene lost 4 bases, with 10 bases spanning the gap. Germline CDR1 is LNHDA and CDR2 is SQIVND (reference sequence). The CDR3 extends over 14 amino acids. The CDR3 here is CASSIPGKGNTIYF. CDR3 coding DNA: TGTGCCAGTAGTATTCCAGGGAAAGGAAACACCATATATTTT.

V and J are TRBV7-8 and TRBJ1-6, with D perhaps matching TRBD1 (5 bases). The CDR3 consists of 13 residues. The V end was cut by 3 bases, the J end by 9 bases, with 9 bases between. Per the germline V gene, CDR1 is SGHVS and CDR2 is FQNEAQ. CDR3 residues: CASSFGGTSPLHF. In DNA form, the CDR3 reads TGTGCCAGCAGCTTTGGGGGGACTTCACCCCTCCACTTT.

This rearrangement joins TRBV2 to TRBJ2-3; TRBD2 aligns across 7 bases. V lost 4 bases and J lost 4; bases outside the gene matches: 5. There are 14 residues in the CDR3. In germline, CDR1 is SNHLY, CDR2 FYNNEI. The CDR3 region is CASSVRLAADTQYF. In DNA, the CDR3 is TGTGCCAGCAGTGTTCGGCTAGCGGCAGATACGCAGTATTTT.

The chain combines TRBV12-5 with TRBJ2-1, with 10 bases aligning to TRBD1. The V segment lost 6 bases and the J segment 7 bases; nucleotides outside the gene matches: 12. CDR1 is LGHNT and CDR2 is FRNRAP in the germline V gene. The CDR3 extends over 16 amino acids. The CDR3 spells CASGEGGQGSRNEQFF. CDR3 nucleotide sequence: TGTGCTAGTGGGGAAGGGGGACAGGGGAGTCGGAATGAGCAGTTCTTC.

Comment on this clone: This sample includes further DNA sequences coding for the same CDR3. This CDR3 reads CASSPAGTGLNTEAFF. CDR3 sequence (DNA): TGTGCCAGCTCACCAGCCGGGACAGGGCTGAACACTGAAGCTTTCTTT. J is TRBJ1-1 and V is TRBV18; 9 bases agree with TRBD1. CDR1 is KGHSH and CDR2 is LQKENI in the germline V gene. The CDR3 covers 16 residues. The junction had 4 bases not matched to a gene; V was cut back by 2 bases and J by 0 bases.

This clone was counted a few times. CDR3 DNA: TGTGCCAGTAGTACCCGGGACAGACTCATGAACACTGAAGCTTTCTTT. This codes for CASSTRDRLMNTEAFF. The genes are TRBV19 and TRBJ1-1; 7 positions agree with TRBD1. This CDR3 spans 16 amino acids. V gave up 4 bases and J gave up 0 bases; unmatched junction bases: 8. In germline, CDR1 is LNHDA, CDR2 SQIVND (reference sequence).

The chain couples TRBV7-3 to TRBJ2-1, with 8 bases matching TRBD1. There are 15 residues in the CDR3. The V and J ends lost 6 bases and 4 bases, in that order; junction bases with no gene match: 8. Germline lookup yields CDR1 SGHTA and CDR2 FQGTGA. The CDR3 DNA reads TGTGCCAGCAGATTGACAGGGGTCGAATACAATGAGCAGTTCTTC. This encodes CASRLTGVEYNEQFF.

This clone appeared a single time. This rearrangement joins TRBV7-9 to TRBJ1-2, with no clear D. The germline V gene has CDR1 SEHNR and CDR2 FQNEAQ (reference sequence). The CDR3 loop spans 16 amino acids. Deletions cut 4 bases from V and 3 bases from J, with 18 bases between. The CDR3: CASSYGGSTVDYGYTF. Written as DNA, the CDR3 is TGTGCCAGCAGCTACGGAGGGAGTACAGTGGACTATGGCTACACCTTC. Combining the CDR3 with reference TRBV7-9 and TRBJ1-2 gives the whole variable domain DTGVSQNPRHKITKRGQNVTFRCDPISEHNRLYWYRQTLGQGPEFLTYFQNEAQLEKSRLLSDRFSAERPKGSFSTLEIQRTEQGDSAMYLCASSYGGSTVDYGYTFGSGTRLTVV.

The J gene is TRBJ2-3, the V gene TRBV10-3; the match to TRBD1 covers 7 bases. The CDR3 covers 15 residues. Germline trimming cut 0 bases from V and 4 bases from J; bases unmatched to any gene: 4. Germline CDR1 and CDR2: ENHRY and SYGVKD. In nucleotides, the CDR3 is TGTGCCATCAGTGAGTCCGTGACAGGGTCAGATACGCAGTATTTT. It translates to CAISESVTGSDTQYF.